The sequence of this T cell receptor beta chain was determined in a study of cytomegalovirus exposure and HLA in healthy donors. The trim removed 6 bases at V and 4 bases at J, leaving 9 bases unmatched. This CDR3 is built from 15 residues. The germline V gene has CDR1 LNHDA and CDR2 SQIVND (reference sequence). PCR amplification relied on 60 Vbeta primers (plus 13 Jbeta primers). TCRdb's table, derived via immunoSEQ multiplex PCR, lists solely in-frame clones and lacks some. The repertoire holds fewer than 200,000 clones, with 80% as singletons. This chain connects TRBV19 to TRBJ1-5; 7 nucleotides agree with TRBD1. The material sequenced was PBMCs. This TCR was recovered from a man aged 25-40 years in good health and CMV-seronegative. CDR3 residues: CASSYRGQGNQPQHF. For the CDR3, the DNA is TGTGCCAGTAGCTATAGGGGGCAGGGAAATCAGCCCCAGCATTTT.